The entry that follows covers one T cell receptor beta chain sequence. Antigen specificity is unknown. This table comes from immunoSEQ multiplex PCR, and its TCRdb copy is limited to in-frame clones, with some not included. The table has about 88,000 clones, about two thirds seen once. These data belong to a study of radiotherapy plus CTLA-4 blockade in lung cancer. Study details: Across the patients, objective responses occurred in more than 15%, and disease control in roughly 30%.

Germline V CDR1 and CDR2: SGHRS, YFSETQ. V shed 3 bases and J shed 3 bases, with 19 bases lying between them. The CDR3 loop spans 17 amino acids. Findings and limits, study-wide: Interferon-beta, together with early blood T cell clone dynamics, reportedly best predicted response. TCR clones of tumor origin grew in blood after radiotherapy plus ipilimumab.

This clonotype was obtained from a human donor with non-small cell lung cancer that progressed on radiotherapy plus ipilimumab. The gene calls are TRBV5-1 and TRBJ1-3, with TRBD1 as a possible D gene (5 bases). The source material was peripheral blood, sampled from a patient treated with radiotherapy plus ipilimumab. The CDR3, as DNA: TGCGCCAGCAGCTCCGGTGGTGGGGGATCGAGTGGAAACACCATATATTTT. This translates into CASSSGGGGSSGNTIYF.